This T cell receptor (beta chain) was retrieved from a study of blood T cell repertoires in COVID-19 (dated by TCRdb to between 2020 and 2021). Regarding the research as a whole: Collaborator samples came from the United States, Italy and Spain and covered acute and convalescent phases of COVID-19. The material from the prospective study consisted of cDNA or gDNA derived from T cells, B-cell-depleted T cells, or PBMCs. The dataset comprised deeply sampled blood TCRbeta repertoires from subjects exposed to, actively infected with, or recovered from COVID-19. The repertoires were made available in a free public database intended to serve as a resource for research on the immune response to SARS-CoV-2. Samples were obtained from the ongoing ImmuneRACE study (first 160 participants) and from about 1,300 subjects provided by 6 global collaborators. Sample metadata almost always included a de-identified subject ID, COVID-19 status, age in years and sex. Where available, HLA class I and class II types were obtained from metadata supplied by the sample provider rather than from assay-based typing.

Participants in the prospective study were enrolled through a virtual design, were aged about 18 to 90 years, and lived in fewer than 30 United States geographic areas. In the prospective study, cohorts were assigned on the basis of participant-reported clinical history obtained from a screening survey and a study questionnaire. For ImmuneRACE Cohort 3, a participant was defined as recovered based on two consecutive negative NP/OP PCR tests, clearance by a healthcare professional, or resolution of symptoms. In the prospective study, whole blood, serum and a nasopharyngeal or oropharyngeal swab were collected from each participant by mobile phlebotomists. Over a 2-month period, participants in the prospective study had the option of providing additional blood draws and questionnaires. Blood samples from the prospective study were shipped frozen or at room temperature prior to DNA extraction. Study-wide findings and limitations: How much clinical and demographic metadata was included differed by source and by participant, and the metadata was provided uncurated.

About this clone: The target of this receptor is not known. The sample holds no much larger clone one base away, and base qualities are not on file.

Its CDR3 holds 13 amino acids, cysteine through phenylalanine. Only CDR3 DNA remains: 39 bases, in frame from the first base. After removal of 0 bases from V and 6 bases from J, the junction retains 2 bases not matched to a gene. Looking up the germline V gene yields CDR1 SGDLS and CDR2 YYNGEE. TCRbeta CDR3 regions were amplified from genomic DNA by means of the immunoSEQ Assay, a bias-controlled multiplex PCR. The study's processing was this. Within the assay, amplification of reference gene primers was used to estimate how many nucleated cells each sample contained. To quantify the absolute abundance of each unique TCRbeta CDR3 rearrangement, sequence reads were collapsed and filtered. For each sample, productive Simpson clonality was calculated as the square root of Simpson's diversity index over productive rearrangements. What TCRdb holds here is the immuneACCESS table cut down to in-frame rearrangements. Part of the clones is not present; checked against another copy, under half of the missing clones reflect an unresolved V gene, and the others are unexplained. V and J calls and clone size come straight from that table; D and trimming were deduced from the DNA. A total of hundreds of thousands of clones appear in this sample, 89% of them only once. Jointly, the top ten make up about 5.2% of the sample.

This TCR was recovered from a man aged 55 to 70 who had recovered from COVID-19. The rearrangement joined TRBV9 to TRBJ1-1, and 7 junctional nucleotides match TRBD1. The specimen sequenced was PBMCs or T cells enriched from blood (not recorded which). The CDR3 reads CASSVEGTAEAFF. The sequenced DNA is TGTGCCAGCAGCGTAGAGGGGACAGCTGAAGCTTTCTTT.